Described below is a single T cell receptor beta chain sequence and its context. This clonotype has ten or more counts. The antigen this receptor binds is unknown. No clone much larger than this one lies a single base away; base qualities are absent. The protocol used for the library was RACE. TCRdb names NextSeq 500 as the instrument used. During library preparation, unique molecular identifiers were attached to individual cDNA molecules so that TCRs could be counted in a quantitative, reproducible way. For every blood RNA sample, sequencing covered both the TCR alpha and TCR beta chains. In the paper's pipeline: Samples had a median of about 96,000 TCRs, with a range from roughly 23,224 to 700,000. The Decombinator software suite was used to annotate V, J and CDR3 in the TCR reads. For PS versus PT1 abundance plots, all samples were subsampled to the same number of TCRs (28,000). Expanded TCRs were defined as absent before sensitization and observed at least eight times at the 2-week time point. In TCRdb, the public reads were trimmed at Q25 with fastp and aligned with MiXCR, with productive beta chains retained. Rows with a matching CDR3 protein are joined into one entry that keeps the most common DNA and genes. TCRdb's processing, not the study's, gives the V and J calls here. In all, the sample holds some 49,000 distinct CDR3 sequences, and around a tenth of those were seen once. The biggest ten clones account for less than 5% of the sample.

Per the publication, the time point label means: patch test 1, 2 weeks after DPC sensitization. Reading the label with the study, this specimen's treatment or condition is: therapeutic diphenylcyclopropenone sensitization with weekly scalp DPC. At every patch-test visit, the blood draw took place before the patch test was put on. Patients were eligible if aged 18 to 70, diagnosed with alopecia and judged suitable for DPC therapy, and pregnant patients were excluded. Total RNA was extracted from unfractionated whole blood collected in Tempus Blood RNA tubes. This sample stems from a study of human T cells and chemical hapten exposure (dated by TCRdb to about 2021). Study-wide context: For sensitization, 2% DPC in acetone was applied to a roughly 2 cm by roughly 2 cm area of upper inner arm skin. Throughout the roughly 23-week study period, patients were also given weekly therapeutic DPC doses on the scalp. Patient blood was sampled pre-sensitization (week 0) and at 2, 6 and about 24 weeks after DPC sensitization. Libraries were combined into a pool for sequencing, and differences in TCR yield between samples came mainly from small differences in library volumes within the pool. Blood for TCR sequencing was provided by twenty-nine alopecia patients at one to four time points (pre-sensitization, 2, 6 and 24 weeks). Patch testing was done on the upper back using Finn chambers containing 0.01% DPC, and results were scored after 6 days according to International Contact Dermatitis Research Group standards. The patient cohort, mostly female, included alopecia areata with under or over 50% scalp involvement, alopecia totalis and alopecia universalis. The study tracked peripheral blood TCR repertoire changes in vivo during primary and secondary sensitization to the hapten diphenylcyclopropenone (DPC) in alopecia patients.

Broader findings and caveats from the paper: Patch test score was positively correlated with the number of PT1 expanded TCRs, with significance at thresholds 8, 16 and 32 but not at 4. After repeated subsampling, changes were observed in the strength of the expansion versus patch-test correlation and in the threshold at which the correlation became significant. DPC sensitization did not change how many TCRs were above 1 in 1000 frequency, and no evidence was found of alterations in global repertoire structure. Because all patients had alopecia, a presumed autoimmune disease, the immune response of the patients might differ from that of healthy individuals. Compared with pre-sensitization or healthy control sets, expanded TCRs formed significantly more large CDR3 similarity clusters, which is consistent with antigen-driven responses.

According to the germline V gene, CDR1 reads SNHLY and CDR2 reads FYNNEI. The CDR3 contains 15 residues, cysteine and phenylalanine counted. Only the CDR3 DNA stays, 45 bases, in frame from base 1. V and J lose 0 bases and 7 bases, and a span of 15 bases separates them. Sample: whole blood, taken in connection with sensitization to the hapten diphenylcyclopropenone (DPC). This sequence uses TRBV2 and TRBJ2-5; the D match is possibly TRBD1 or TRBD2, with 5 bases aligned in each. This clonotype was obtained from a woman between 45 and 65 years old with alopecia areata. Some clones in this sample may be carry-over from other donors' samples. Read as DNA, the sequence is TGTGCCAGCAGTGAAGCGATTGGGGGTTCCGGGACCCAGTACTTC. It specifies CASSEAIGGSGTQYF.